This T cell receptor beta chain was captured in a study of immune evolution from preneoplasia to lung adenocarcinoma. Study-level results: Normal lung had highest clonality; later lesions appeared denser, more diverse.

CDR3 length equals 13 residues. With 5 bases removed from V and 1 base from J, the gap between germline ends came to 9 bases. Per germline, CDR1 SGHRS and CDR2 YFSETQ. TCRdb keeps only in-frame clones here, not all; method: immunoSEQ multiplex PCR. The sample lists about 14,000 clones; 80% were seen once. Points on this clone: The antigen is unknown.

Macro-dissection enriched premalignant or tumor cells before nucleic acid extraction. This receptor was obtained from a person aged 70 to 80 with lung adenocarcinoma. The chain recombines TRBV5-1 with TRBJ1-1; D not resolved. The sample taken for sequencing was FFPE minimally invasive lung adenocarcinoma tissue. The CDR3 sequence: CASSWVPNTEAFF. CDR3 coding DNA: TGCGCCAGCAGTTGGGTACCGAACACTGAAGCTTTCTTT.